This T cell receptor (beta chain) was profiled in a study of T cells in Graves' hyperthyroidism and ophthalmopathy. TCR beta CDR3 regions were amplified from RNA transcripts. The study used the HTBI primer set for a first-round RT-PCR of the TCR CDR3. TCRdb reprocessed the multiplex PCR reads with MiXCR, giving one entry per CDR3 protein. The data hold a few hundred thousand distinct CDR3 sequences, with about a sixth observed a single time. This clonotype originated in a woman aged 40-49 years with Graves' ophthalmopathy. Material: blood.

The CDR3 bases are TGTGCCATCAGTGAGTCAGGACTAGCGGGAGCCACGAACACCGGGGAGCTGTTTTTT. Its protein product is CAISESGLAGATNTGELFF. V gene TRBV10-3 combines with J gene TRBJ2-2, with 13 positions matching TRBD2. V shed 0 bases and J 0 bases; nucleotides not matched to a gene: 4. Per the germline V gene, CDR1 is ENHRY and CDR2 is SYGVKD. This CDR3 spans 19 amino acids.